This is a list of T cell receptor beta chains from one sample in a study of OX40 agonist ivuxolimab in advanced cancers. The repertoire was sequenced with immunoSEQ multiplex PCR; TCRdb's copy has only in-frame clones and lacks some. Among 50,000 to 70,000 clones listed, approximately 90% were seen once. The sequences come from CD4+ or CD8+ T cells sorted from blood, collected in a trial of the OX40 agonist ivuxolimab. All receptors come from an adult with an advanced solid tumor such as melanoma, head and neck, liver or kidney cancer. CDR3s include the opening cysteine and the closing phenylalanine or tryptophan. A D gene is named only where the DNA matches it firmly. For some rows the clone size is stated as once, few or many, or as a class when expanded; others skip it.

>TRBJ2-1|TRBD2|16|NA|TRBV19
CASSTLAGIIYNEQFF
TGTGCCAGTAGTACCCTAGCGGGGATTATCTACAATGAGCAGTTCTTC
>TRBJ2-1|TRBD2|16|NA|TRBV19
CASSIGGAGGAGEQFF
TGTGCCAGTAGTATAGGAGGAGCGGGAGGAGCGGGTGAGCAGTTCTTC
>TRBJ2-4|NA|16|NA|TRBV6-6
CASSSGQLRAKNIQYF
TGTGCCAGCAGCTCCGGACAGCTCCGAGCCAAAAACATTCAGTACTTC
>TRBJ1-2|NA|14|NA|TRBV11-3
CASSLDGQWKGYTF
TGTGCCAGCAGCTTAGACGGACAGTGGAAAGGCTACACCTTC
>TRBJ2-4|TRBD2|17|NA|TRBV2
CASSEGLAGVAKNIQYF
TGTGCCAGCAGTGAAGGGCTAGCGGGGGTAGCCAAAAACATTCAGTACTTC
>TRBJ2-3|NA|15|NA|TRBV5-1
CASSLGGPSTDTQYF
TGCGCCAGCAGCTTGGGGGGACCCTCCACAGATACGCAGTATTTT
>TRBJ2-3|NA|14|NA|TRBV29-1
CSVPTSTSTDTQYF
TGCAGCGTTCCGACATCTACTAGCACAGATACGCAGTATTTT
>TRBJ1-2|TRBD1|19|NA|TRBV5-4
CASSPGVGGPGQRNYGYTF
TGTGCCAGCAGCCCTGGGGTCGGTGGGCCGGGACAGAGAAACTATGGCTACACCTTC
>TRBJ2-7|TRBD1|13|NA|TRBV11-2
CASSSGQGNEQYF
TGTGCCAGCAGCTCGGGACAGGGTAACGAGCAGTACTTC
>TRBJ2-1|NA|14|NA|TRBV5-1
CASSLALGYNEQFF
TGCGCCAGCAGCTTGGCCCTAGGATACAATGAGCAGTTCTTC
>TRBJ1-5|NA|16|NA|TRBV19
CASSMRSDYSNQPQHF
TGTGCCAGTAGTATGCGGTCGGACTATAGCAATCAGCCCCAGCATTTT
>TRBJ2-3|NA|15|NA|TRBV2
CASSVEATSTDTQYF
TGTGCCAGCAGTGTCGAAGCAACTAGCACAGATACGCAGTATTTT
>TRBJ2-7|NA|10|NA|TRBV9
CARKLCEQYF
TGTGCCAGGAAATTGTGCGAGCAGTACTTC
>TRBJ2-4|NA|13|NA|TRBV18
CASSLESKNIQYF
TGTGCCAGCTCACTAGAAAGCAAAAACATTCAGTACTTC
>TRBJ1-1|NA|15|NA|TRBV5-6
CASSLPNGMGTEAFF
TGTGCCAGCAGCTTGCCGAATGGGATGGGGACTGAAGCTTTCTTT
>TRBJ2-7|NA|16|NA|TRBV4-3
CASSQVRDLSSYEQYF
TGCGCCAGCAGCCAAGTCCGGGACTTATCCTCCTACGAGCAGTACTTC
>TRBJ2-1|TRBD1|15|NA|TRBV5-4
CASSAAGTGGYEQFF
TGTGCCAGCAGTGCCGCCGGGACAGGAGGATATGAGCAGTTCTTC
>TRBJ2-2|NA|15|NA|TRBV2
CASSEAGASTGELFF
TGTGCCAGCAGTGAAGCGGGGGCTTCCACCGGGGAGCTGTTTTTT
>TRBJ2-2|TRBD2|15|NA|TRBV9
CASSGGLAETGELFF
TGTGCCAGCAGCGGGGGACTAGCGGAAACCGGGGAGCTGTTTTTT
>TRBJ2-1|NA|16|NA|TRBV19
CASSMQRASSYNEQFF
TGTGCCAGTAGTATGCAGCGGGCCAGCTCCTACAATGAGCAGTTCTTC
>TRBJ2-7|TRBD2|14|NA|TRBV5-4
CASTEAGARYEQYF
TGTGCCAGCACTGAGGCGGGAGCTCGCTACGAGCAGTACTTC
>TRBJ2-2|TRBD1|18|NA|TRBV5-1
CASSLVGTGGLNTGELFF
TGCGCCAGCAGCTTGGTAGGGACAGGGGGCTTGAACACCGGGGAGCTGTTTTTT
>TRBJ2-7|NA|13|NA|TRBV6-6
CASRPPSSYEQYF
TGTGCCAGCAGGCCCCCTAGCAGCTACGAGCAGTACTTC
>TRBJ2-7|NA|16|NA|TRBV7-2
CASSLGTPLSSYEQYF
TGTGCCAGCAGCCTCGGGACTCCGCTAAGCTCCTACGAGCAGTACTTC
>TRBJ1-2|NA|13|NA|TRBV4-1
CASRPGSEGGYTF
TGCGCCAGCAGGCCCGGATCGGAGGGTGGCTACACCTTC
>TRBJ1-2|NA|12|NA|TRBV6-6
CASSYPGNGYTF
TGTGCCAGCAGTTACCCCGGAAACGGCTACACCTTC
>TRBJ2-3|NA|13|NA|TRBV2
CASSESFRDTQYF
TGTGCCAGCAGTGAGAGTTTTAGGGATACGCAGTATTTT
>TRBJ1-3|NA|19|NA|TRBV9
CASSAQTGLGILSGNTIYF
TGTGCCAGCAGCGCACAAACAGGGTTAGGGATCCTCTCTGGAAACACCATATATTTT
>TRBJ1-2|NA|15|NA|TRBV5-4
CASSLGRTTNYGYTF
TGTGCCAGCAGCTTGGGTAGGACCACTAACTATGGCTACACCTTC
>TRBJ2-1|TRBD2|17|NA|TRBV27
CASSDLLSGLGASEQFF
TGTGCCAGCAGTGATCTCCTGAGTGGACTAGGGGCTAGTGAGCAGTTCTTC
>TRBJ2-7|NA|12|NA|TRBV18
CASSSDHYEQYF
TGTGCCAGCTCCTCCGACCACTACGAGCAGTACTTC
>TRBJ1-2|NA|13|NA|TRBV5-1
CASSAAGAYGYTF
TGCGCCAGCAGCGCCGCAGGGGCCTATGGCTACACCTTC
>TRBJ1-4|TRBD1|17|NA|TRBV27
CASRPRQGPATNEKLFF
TGTGCCAGCAGGCCCCGACAGGGACCAGCAACTAATGAAAAACTGTTTTTT
>TRBJ2-7|NA|15|once|TRBV5-4
CASSLPAILGHEQYF
TGTGCCAGCAGCTTGCCAGCCATTCTAGGTCACGAGCAGTACTTC
>TRBJ2-5|NA|18|NA|TRBV4-1
CASSPSLLRPRSRETQYF
TGCGCCAGCAGCCCCTCCCTTTTGCGGCCCCGCAGTAGGGAGACCCAGTACTTC
>TRBJ2-6|NA|15|NA|TRBV7-2
CASSRGTSGANVLTF
TGTGCCAGCAGCCGAGGGACATCTGGGGCCAACGTCCTGACTTTC
>TRBJ1-3|TRBD1|13|NA|TRBV6-6
CASRDSSGNTIYF
TGTGCCTCCCGGGACAGCTCTGGAAACACCATATATTTT
>TRBJ2-1|TRBD2|17|NA|TRBV13
CASSFFRTSGSGNEQFF
TGTGCCAGCAGCTTCTTTCGGACTAGCGGGAGCGGCAATGAGCAGTTCTTC
>TRBJ2-2|NA|13|NA|TRBV30
CAWNSGDTGELFF
TGTGCCTGGAACTCGGGGGACACCGGGGAGCTGTTTTTT
>TRBJ2-1|TRBD2|14|once|TRBV6-5
CASSYSSGGHEQFF
TGTGCCAGCAGTTACTCGAGCGGGGGCCATGAGCAGTTCTTC
>TRBJ2-1|TRBD2|14|NA|TRBV11-3
CASRASGSYNEQFF
TGTGCCAGCAGGGCTAGCGGGTCCTACAATGAGCAGTTCTTC
>TRBJ2-7|TRBD1|16|once|TRBV5-1
CASSTSGTGKTYEQYF
TGCGCCAGCAGCACCTCCGGGACAGGGAAAACCTACGAGCAGTACTTC
>TRBJ1-1|NA|15|NA|TRBV6-5
CASSRVILMNTEAFF
TGTGCCAGCAGCCGCGTTATTCTGATGAACACTGAAGCTTTCTTT
>TRBJ2-1|NA|12|NA|TRBV11-2
CASSLFSVEQFF
TGTGCCAGCAGCCTCTTTTCTGTGGAGCAGTTCTTC
>TRBJ1-5|TRBD1|14|NA|TRBV6-6
CASSYSGGGQPQHF
TGTGCCAGCAGTTACTCAGGGGGCGGTCAGCCCCAGCATTTT
>TRBJ1-2|NA|10|NA|TRBV6-6
CASGLWGYTF
TGTGCCAGCGGTCTGTGGGGCTACACCTTC
>TRBJ1-6|NA|15|NA|TRBV5-4
CASSLYTGDNSPLHF
TGTGCCAGCAGCTTGTACACGGGCGATAATTCACCCCTCCACTTT
>TRBJ1-5|NA|10|NA|TRBV20-1
CSAINQPQHF
TGCAGTGCTATAAATCAGCCCCAGCATTTT
>TRBJ2-1|NA|14|NA|TRBV9
CASSVEGDYNEQFF
TGTGCCAGCAGCGTAGAGGGGGACTACAATGAGCAGTTCTTC
>TRBJ1-6|NA|16|NA|TRBV30
CAWSVGSAGVASPLHF
TGTGCCTGGAGTGTAGGGTCGGCAGGGGTAGCTTCACCCCTCCACTTT
>TRBJ2-7|NA|15|NA|TRBV28
CASSSASGYSYEQYF
TGTGCCAGCAGTTCCGCATCCGGGTACTCCTACGAGCAGTACTTC
>TRBJ2-3|TRBD2|18|NA|TRBV5-4
CASSRGTSGSGTTDTQYF
TGTGCCAGCAGCCGAGGGACTAGCGGGAGTGGAACGACAGATACGCAGTATTTT
>TRBJ2-6|NA|20|NA|TRBV19
CASSRRRRDTDLSGANVLTF
TGTGCCAGTAGTAGAAGGAGGAGGGACACGGACCTTTCTGGGGCCAACGTCCTGACTTTC
>TRBJ2-1|NA|16|NA|TRBV7-2
CASSLEDRFYYNEQFF
TGTGCCAGCAGCTTAGAAGACAGGTTTTACTACAATGAGCAGTTCTTC